This entry lists 27 T cell receptor beta chains sequenced from one sample in a study of blood T cell repertoires in COVID-19. Assay: immunoSEQ multiplex PCR; the TCRdb copy retains only in-frame clones and omits some. The table records over 70,000 clones, 65% to 85% of them present only once. Material: peripheral blood. The receptors originated from a man between 65 and 85 years old with active or convalescent COVID-19.

The table lists this clone with a few counts. The gene calls are TRBV5-6 and TRBJ1-2; D gene uncertain. The CDR3 loop spans 14 amino acids. V was clipped by 0 bases and J by 1 base, with 7 bases between them. CDR1 and CDR2 from the germline V gene are SGHDT and YYEEEE. CDR3 sequence (DNA): TGTGCCAGCAGCTTGGAGAGGAGTAACTATGGCTACACCTTC. It is translated as CASSLERSNYGYTF.

The genes are TRBV7-8 and TRBJ2-3, with TRBD2 matching over 8 bases. The junction had 9 bases not matched to a gene; V was cut back by 5 bases and J by 5 bases. The CDR3 has 15 amino acids. CDR1 SGHVS and CDR2 FQNEAQ come from the germline V gene. The CDR3 DNA follows: TGTGCCAGCAGCCGAGGTGGCGGGGGGTTAGATACGCAGTATTTT. The encoded protein is CASSRGGGGLDTQYF.

This clone was seen only a few times. The V call is TRBV6-4, the J call TRBJ1-6; the match to TRBD1 covers 7 bases. Per germline, CDR1 MRHNA and CDR2 SNTAGT. Losses at the gene ends were 8 bases for V and 7 bases for J; bases not matched to a gene: 17. CDR3 length: 17 amino acids. CDR3 coding DNA: TGTGCCAGCCCTCGACAGGGACGCTCTTATTGCAATTCACCCCTCCACTTT. This codes for CASPRQGRSYCNSPLHF.

The chain joins TRBV6-5 to TRBJ1-6, with 7 positions matching TRBD1. The CDR3 totals 16 residues. Losses at the gene ends were 1 base for V and 6 bases for J; bases not matched to a gene: 6. In germline, CDR1 is MNHEY, CDR2 SVGAGI. CDR3: CASSYLMTGPNSPLHF. The CDR3 region has the DNA TGTGCCAGCAGTTACTTGATGACAGGGCCTAATTCACCCCTCCACTTT.

This chain joins TRBV6-5 and TRBJ1-3, with D unclear. Trimming removed 7 bases at V and 8 bases at J, with 9 bases between. There are 11 residues in the CDR3. The germline CDR1 and CDR2 sequences are MNHEY and SVGAGI. Here the CDR3 reads CASKVDYTIYF. The CDR3 coding sequence is TGTGCCAGCAAGGTGGACTACACCATATATTTT.

The chain uses TRBV10-3 and TRBJ2-5; perhaps TRBD1 as D (5 bases). The CDR3 covers 14 residues. The germline V gene encodes CDR1 ENHRY and CDR2 SYGVKD. Trimming left V 4 bases short and J 5 bases short, with 14 bases between. The CDR3 DNA reads TGTGCCATCAGTGGGTCATTAGGGGTGGAGACCCAGTACTTC. Translating it yields CAISGSLGVETQYF.

The CDR3 sequence is CASSLYSGNTIYF. In DNA, the CDR3 is TGTGCCAGCAGCTTATACAGCGGAAACACCATATATTTT. V is TRBV11-2 and J is TRBJ1-3, with D uncertain. The CDR3 loop spans 13 amino acids. Germline CDR1 SGHAT, CDR2 FQNNGV. Trimming pared 2 bases from V and 4 bases from J, leaving 6 bases between.

This clone occurred once. This rearrangement joins TRBV28 to TRBJ1-1; D is possibly TRBD1 (5 bases). Per the germline V gene, CDR1 is MDHEN and CDR2 is SYDVKM. V was trimmed by 9 bases and J by 7 bases, leaving 15 bases between them. There are 12 residues in the CDR3. CDR3 sequence (DNA): TGTGCCAGTCCCGGCGGGGGAGGTGAAGCTTTCTTT. Its translation is CASPGGGGEAFF.

CDR3 bases: TGTGCCAGCTCCGCCCTACAGGGGGGAAGACGGAAGGACACTGAAGCTTTCTTT. It is translated as CASSALQGGRRKDTEAFF. This sequence joins TRBV18 and TRBJ1-1, with 8 bases fitting TRBD1. Trimming took 6 bases from V and 3 from J; bases not matched to a gene: 18. The germline CDR1 and CDR2 sequences are KGHSH and LQKENI. CDR3 size: 18 residues.

V gene TRBV7-2 combines with J gene TRBJ1-6, with D perhaps matching TRBD1 (5 bases). V was shortened by 1 base and J by 5 bases, with 12 bases between the two germline ends. CDR3 length: 16 residues. The germline V gene encodes CDR1 SGHTA and CDR2 FQGNSA. The CDR3 DNA sequence: TGTGCCAGCAGCTTAGGGGCAGGGTGGAATAATTCACCCCTCCACTTT. The encoded protein is CASSLGAGWNNSPLHF.

The chain carries TRBV3-1 (or the pseudogene TRBV3-2) and TRBJ1-6; a weak D match, TRBD1 (5 bases). The CDR3 runs 15 residues. The germline V and J ends were trimmed by 3 bases and 7 bases, with 13 bases remaining between them. The V gene's germline CDR1 is LGHDT and CDR2 YNNKEL (reference sequence). The chain's CDR3 is CASSHTEEGNSPLHF. CDR3 nucleotide sequence: TGTGCCAGCAGCCACACAGAGGAGGGGAATTCACCCCTCCACTTT.

The chain is built from TRBV29-1 and TRBJ2-6; 9 bases are shared with TRBD1. This CDR3 comprises 17 residues. From germline, CDR1 is SQVTM and CDR2 ANQGSEA. V shed 4 bases, J shed 0 bases, and the junction held 7 bases outside the gene matches. The CDR3 nucleotides are TGCAGCGTTGTAGAGGACAGGGGACTCTCTGGGGCCAACGTCCTGACTTTC. Translation: CSVVEDRGLSGANVLTF.

This clone was seen only once. The chain recombines TRBV29-1 with TRBJ2-1, with TRBD1 identical over 9 bases. V lost 2 bases, J lost 8 bases, and 7 bases stayed unmatched. In germline, CDR1 is SQVTM, CDR2 ANQGSEA. The CDR3 is made up of 14 amino acids. The CDR3 is CSVELPGQGDEQFF. For the CDR3, the DNA is TGCAGCGTTGAATTACCGGGACAGGGCGATGAGCAGTTCTTC.

With respect to this clone: This sample includes further DNA sequences coding for the same CDR3. The rearrangement links TRBV7-9 to TRBJ1-2; D not certain. V was pared by 5 bases and J by 5 bases, with 6 bases between. This CDR3 is built from 11 residues. Germline V gene sequence: CDR1 SEHNR, CDR2 FQNEAQ (reference sequence). CDR3 sequence (DNA): TGTGCCAGCAGCCTATTATATGGCTACACCTTC. Its protein is CASSLLYGYTF. Looking up the rest from reference TRBV7-9 and TRBJ1-2 gives the full variable domain: DTGVSQNPRHKITKRGQNVTFRCDPISEHNRLYWYRQTLGQGPEFLTYFQNEAQLEKSRLLSDRFSAERPKGSFSTLEIQRTEQGDSAMYLCASSLLYGYTFGSGTRLTVV.

The V gene is TRBV6-5, the J gene TRBJ2-5; D possibly corresponds to TRBD2 (6 bases). The CDR3 is made up of 14 amino acids. Germline loops: CDR1 MNHEY, CDR2 SVGAGI. The ends were cut back, 10 bases at V and 7 bases at J, with 22 bases in the middle. This CDR3 is CATSRGSFQGTQYF. The CDR3, as DNA: TGTGCCACTAGTCGGGGGTCATTCCAGGGGACCCAGTACTTC.

Only a few counts were recorded for this clone. The CDR3 loop is CASRAQGNTGELFF. The DNA of the CDR3 is TGTGCCAGCAGGGCACAGGGGAACACCGGGGAGCTGTTTTTT. J is TRBJ2-2 and V is TRBV2; weak D call: TRBD1 (6 bases). V lost 6 bases to trimming and J lost 1 base, with 9 bases between them. The CDR3 sequence is 14 residues long. The germline V gene encodes CDR1 SNHLY and CDR2 FYNNEI.

This clone was detected only a few times. The chain recombines TRBV5-6 with TRBJ2-2, with 7 positions matching TRBD2. Germline V gene data show CDR1 as SGHDT and CDR2 as YYEEEE. The CDR3 sequence is 15 residues long. Trimming took 2 bases from V and 0 from J; bases not matched to a gene: 1. The DNA for the CDR3 is TGTGCCAGCAGCTTTGGACTAGCGAACACCGGGGAGCTGTTTTTT. Protein product: CASSFGLANTGELFF.

V and J are TRBV10-1 and TRBJ1-4; D remains ambiguous. The CDR3 sequence is 13 residues long. Germline V gene sequence: CDR1 WNHNN, CDR2 SYGVQD (reference sequence). V dropped 9 bases and J dropped 0 bases, with 8 bases sitting between them. For the CDR3, the DNA is TGCGCCAGTTCTTTTTCAACTAATGAAAAACTGTTTTTT. It yields the protein CASSFSTNEKLFF.

V is TRBV19 and J is TRBJ1-5, with D perhaps TRBD1 (6 bases). The germline CDR1 and CDR2 sequences are LNHDA and SQIVND (reference sequence). This CDR3 has 16 amino acids. The V and J ends lost 4 bases and 2 bases respectively, with 15 bases between them. In DNA, the CDR3 is TGTGCCAGTAGTAAGGCCCGAGGGGGTCGCAATCAGCCCCAGCATTTT. Translating gives CASSKARGGRNQPQHF.

This rearrangement joins TRBV3-1 (or the pseudogene TRBV3-2) to TRBJ1-1; unclear D gene. Germline loops: CDR1 LGHDT, CDR2 YNNKEL (reference sequence). V was shortened by 0 bases and J by 5 bases, with 13 bases between the two germline ends. The CDR3 runs to 15 residues. In DNA form, the CDR3 reads TGTGCCAGCAGCCAAGAAGGGAGTCGTGGGACTGAAGCTTTCTTT. This gives the protein CASSQEGSRGTEAFF.

CDR3 protein: CSVGGWGLTLGQYF. The CDR3 region has the DNA TGCAGCGTTGGAGGTTGGGGCCTAACCCTTGGGCAGTACTTC. This chain links TRBV29-1 with TRBJ2-7, with D possibly TRBD1 on 5 matching bases. The CDR3 runs to 14 residues. Germline CDR1 reads SQVTM; CDR2 reads ANQGSEA. V dropped 4 bases and J dropped 9 bases, with 22 bases sitting between them.

The genes are TRBV3-1 (or the pseudogene TRBV3-2) and TRBJ1-6; weak D call: TRBD1 (6 bases). The V end lost 4 bases, the J end lost 9 bases, and 10 bases lay between the germline ends. The CDR3 runs to 13 residues. In germline, CDR1 is LGHDT, CDR2 YNNKEL (reference sequence). The CDR3 spells CASSPNRVSPLHF. The CDR3 DNA reads TGTGCCAGCAGCCCAAACAGGGTTTCACCCCTCCACTTT.

V gene TRBV9 combines with J gene TRBJ1-2, with D uncertain. Looked up from germline, CDR1 is SGDLS and CDR2 is YYNGEE. Trimming cost V 3 bases and J 8 bases, with 14 bases left between them. This CDR3 has 13 residues. For the CDR3, the DNA is TGTGCCAGCAGCGCGGCGGTCTCTAGAGGCTACACCTTC. Protein product: CASSAAVSRGYTF.

The genes are TRBV19 and TRBJ1-5; TRBD1 might be the D (6 bases). The germline CDR1 and CDR2 sequences are LNHDA and SQIVND (reference sequence). V lost 8 bases, J lost 0 bases, and 20 bases lay in between. CDR3 length: 17 amino acids. CDR3: CASLVRGGGHSNQPQHF. CDR3 bases: TGTGCCAGTCTTGTAAGGGGAGGGGGACATAGCAATCAGCCCCAGCATTTT.

This clone was seen only once. This chain connects TRBV20-1 to TRBJ1-1; possibly TRBD1 for D (5 bases). Between the trimmed V and J ends, which lost 3 bases and 0 bases, there was a span of 14 bases. The CDR3 spans 15 residues. Germline CDR1 and CDR2: DFQATT and SNEGSKA (reference sequence). The CDR3 DNA sequence: TGCAGTGCTAGTTCTGTCGAACAGGTGAACACTGAAGCTTTCTTT. Protein product: CSASSVEQVNTEAFF.

The chain combines TRBV2 with TRBJ1-5; possible D gene TRBD1, 6 bases. CDR1 is SNHLY and CDR2 is FYNNEI in the germline V gene. This CDR3 is built from 13 residues. V lost 0 bases, J lost 11 bases, and 11 bases lay in between. This CDR3 is CASSEAPDSTQHF. CDR3 bases: TGTGCCAGCAGTGAAGCCCCGGACAGCACCCAGCATTTT.

The chain uses TRBV5-1 and TRBJ2-2, with TRBD1 matching 7 bases. V gave up 1 base and J gave up 7 bases; unmatched junction bases: 7. Germline V gene sequence: CDR1 SGHRS, CDR2 YFSETQ. The CDR3 covers 15 residues. CDR3 sequence reads: CASSLHRGVVGELFF. The CDR3 DNA follows: TGCGCCAGCAGCTTGCACAGGGGAGTTGTCGGGGAGCTGTTTTTT. Variable domain in full (rest from reference TRBV5-1 and TRBJ2-2): KAGVTQTPRYLIKTRGQQVTLSCSPISGHRSVSWYQQTPGQGLQFLFEYFSETQRNKGNFPGRFSGRQFSNSRSEMNVSTLELGDSALYLCASSLHRGVVGELFFGEGSRLTVL.